A single sample is the source of the 11 T cell receptor beta chains below, sequenced in a study of T cell responses to AZD1222 COVID-19 vaccine (dated by TCRdb to the early 2020s). Libraries were made using the immunoSEQ multiplex PCR assay. TCRdb provides this immuneACCESS table in a form limited to in-frame rearrangements. Some clones are lacking; in checked studies, under half of them reflect an unresolved V gene, and why the rest are absent is not known. Within this sample are roughly 120,000 clones, with 70% to 90% of them counted one time only. Jointly, the top ten make up roughly 3.8% of the sample. The time point label for this specimen denotes: about 28 days (+/-7) after the second vaccine dose. This material consisted of peripheral blood, taken 28 days after the second AZD1222 dose. The receptors originated from an adult who received the AZD1222 COVID-19 vaccine.

The rearrangement links TRBV11-3 to TRBJ2-7; the D gene is possibly TRBD2 (5 bases). This CDR3 contains 15 residues. V was shortened by 3 bases and J by 2 bases, with 14 bases between the two germline ends. CDR1 and CDR2 from the germline V gene are SGHNT and YENEEA. The CDR3 protein is CASSFTGDGAYEQYF. CDR3 nucleotides: TGTGCCAGCAGCTTTACCGGGGATGGTGCCTACGAGCAGTACTTC.

The rearrangement links TRBV12-5 to TRBJ1-2; D is unresolved. Germline V CDR1 and CDR2: LGHNT, FRNRAP. The CDR3 has 12 residues. Trimming cost V 5 bases and J 7 bases, with 11 bases left between them. CDR3 amino acids: CASGTQIFGYTF. CDR3 nucleotide sequence: TGTGCTAGTGGTACCCAGATTTTTGGCTACACCTTC.

The chain couples TRBV27 to TRBJ2-7, with D hard to call. Germline V lookup: CDR1 MNHEY, CDR2 SMNVEV (reference sequence). The CDR3 totals 15 residues. V was pared by 5 bases and J by 2 bases, with 16 bases between. DNA of the CDR3: TGTGCCAGCAGTCTTTATCCTCCGACTCCCTACGAGCAGTACTTC. Its translation is CASSLYPPTPYEQYF.

The J gene is TRBJ2-2, the V gene TRBV29-1; D is unclear. The germline V gene encodes CDR1 SQVTM and CDR2 ANQGSEA. The germline V and J ends were trimmed by 4 bases and 2 bases, with 8 bases remaining between them. This CDR3 has 13 residues. For the CDR3, the DNA is TGCAGCGTTGTTCACGACAACACCGGGGAGCTGTTTTTT. Protein: CSVVHDNTGELFF.

CDR3 region: CASPRTGQADTEAFF. Here the CDR3 DNA reads TGTGCCAGCCCCCGGACGGGTCAGGCGGACACTGAAGCTTTCTTT. V gene TRBV28 combines with J gene TRBJ1-1; D not certain. V was pared by 8 bases and J by 3 bases, with 19 bases between. The germline V gene encodes CDR1 MDHEN and CDR2 SYDVKM. The CDR3 spans 15 residues.

The chain joins TRBV28 to TRBJ2-5; 10 nucleotides align to TRBD1. With 6 bases clipped from V and 2 bases from J, the junction kept 6 bases outside the gene matches. CDR1 and CDR2 (germline): MDHEN, SYDVKM. The CDR3 is 15 amino acids. The CDR3 coding sequence is TGTGCCAGCAGGCCTAGACAGGGGGCACAAGAGACCCAGTACTTC. Protein sequence: CASRPRQGAQETQYF.

This chain links TRBV6-5 with TRBJ1-1, with D maybe TRBD1 (5 bases). This CDR3 comprises 15 residues. V lost 6 bases and J 4 bases, leaving 18 bases between the germline ends. Looked up from germline, CDR1 is MNHEY and CDR2 is SVGAGI. The CDR3 nucleotides are TGTGCCAGCAGGACCGGGACTGATGCTGGCACTGAAGCTTTCTTT. Protein: CASRTGTDAGTEAFF.

The rearrangement joins TRBV30 to TRBJ1-2, with D possibly TRBD1 on 6 matching bases. Between the trimmed V and J ends, which lost 4 bases and 8 bases, there was a span of 20 bases. Germline loops: CDR1 GTSNPN, CDR2 SVGIG (reference sequence). The CDR3 contains 14 residues. CDR3 protein: CAWNPSGTSRGYTF. CDR3 coding DNA: TGTGCCTGGAACCCCTCCGGGACATCAAGGGGCTACACCTTC.

In the case of this clone: One end of the junction is discordant with germline, which a read error may explain. This sequence joins TRBV27 and TRBJ2-7, with 8 bases lining up with TRBD1. Per germline, CDR1 MNHEY and CDR2 SMNVEV (reference sequence). CDR3 length: 14 residues. CDR3 coding DNA: TGCCACTGGGTGCGGGACAGGATAACCTACGAGCAGTACTTC. Protein product: CHWVRDRITYEQYF.

The chain employs TRBV4-3 and TRBJ2-3; 14 bases match TRBD2. Trimming cost V 3 bases and J 10 bases; bases outside gene matches: 9. The CDR3 length is 16 residues. From germline, CDR1 is LGHNA and CDR2 YSLEER. The CDR3 reads CASSQGTSGRGRAQYF. As DNA, the CDR3 is TGCGCCAGCAGCCAGGGGACTAGCGGGAGAGGTCGCGCGCAGTATTTT.

The rearrangement uses TRBV7-2 and TRBJ1-5; the D gene is possibly TRBD1 (5 bases). Per germline, CDR1 SGHTA and CDR2 FQGNSA. Deletions cut 5 bases from V and 4 bases from J, with 15 bases between. This CDR3 has 15 amino acids. In DNA form, the CDR3 reads TGTGCCAGCAGCCCTAGGGGAGCCGGGAATCAGCCCCAGCATTTT. The encoded protein is CASSPRGAGNQPQHF. Drawing the rest from reference TRBV7-2 and TRBJ1-5, the complete variable domain is GAGVSQSPSNKVTEKGKDVELRCDPISGHTALYWYRQSLGQGLEFLIYFQGNSAPDKSGLPSDRFSAERTGGSVSTLTIQRTQQEDSAVYLCASSPRGAGNQPQHFGDGTRLSIL.